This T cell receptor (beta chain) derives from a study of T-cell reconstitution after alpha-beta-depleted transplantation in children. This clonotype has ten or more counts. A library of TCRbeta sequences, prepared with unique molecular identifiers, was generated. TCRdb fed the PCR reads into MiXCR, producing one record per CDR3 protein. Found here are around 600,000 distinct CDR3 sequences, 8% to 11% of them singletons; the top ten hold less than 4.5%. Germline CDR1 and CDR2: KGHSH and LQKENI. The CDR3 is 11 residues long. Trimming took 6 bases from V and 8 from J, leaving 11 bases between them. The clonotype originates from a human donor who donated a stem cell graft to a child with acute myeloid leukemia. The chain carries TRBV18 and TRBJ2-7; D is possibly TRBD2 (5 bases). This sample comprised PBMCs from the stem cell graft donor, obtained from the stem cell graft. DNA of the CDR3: TGTGCCAGCTCGGACGGGGATAAGCAGTACTTC. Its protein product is CASSDGDKQYF. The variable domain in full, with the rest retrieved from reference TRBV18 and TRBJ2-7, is NAGVMQNPRHLVRRRGQEARLRCSPMKGHSHVYWYRQLPEEGLKFMVYLQKENIIDESGMPKERFSAEFPKEGPSILRIQQVVRGDSAAYFCASSDGDKQYFGPGTRLTVT.